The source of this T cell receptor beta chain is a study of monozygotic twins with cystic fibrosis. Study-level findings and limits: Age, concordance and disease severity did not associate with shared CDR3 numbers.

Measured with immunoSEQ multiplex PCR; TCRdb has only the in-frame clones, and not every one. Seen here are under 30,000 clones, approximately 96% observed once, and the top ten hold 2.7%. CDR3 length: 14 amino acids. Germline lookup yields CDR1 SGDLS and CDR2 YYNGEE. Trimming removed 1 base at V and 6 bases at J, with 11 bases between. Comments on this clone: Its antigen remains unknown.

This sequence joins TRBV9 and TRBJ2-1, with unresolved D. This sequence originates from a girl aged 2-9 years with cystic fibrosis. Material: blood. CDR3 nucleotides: TGTGCCAGCAGCGTACACGGTACGGCCAATGAGCAGTTCTTC. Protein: CASSVHGTANEQFF.